The clone carrying this TCR beta chain was counted only a few times. The record originates from a study of blood T cell repertoires in COVID-19. Study as a whole: PBMCs, B-cell-depleted T cells, or T cells provided the cDNA or gDNA that made up the material.

Germline CDR1 LNHDA, CDR2 SQIVND (reference sequence). There are 15 residues in the CDR3. V shed 1 base and J shed 5 bases, with 12 bases lying between them. Here immunoSEQ multiplex PCR was the method, and the copy in TCRdb shows in-frame clones only, minus some. The sample records about 97,000 clones, 80% to 90% being singletons. This clonotype originated in a man aged 45-65 years with COVID-19, enrolled during active disease. Sequenced: peripheral blood. The genes are TRBV19 and TRBJ1-5; D remains unclear. CDR3 region: CASSIGRGRDQPQHF. The DNA for the CDR3 is TGTGCCAGTAGTATAGGCCGGGGTAGAGATCAGCCCCAGCATTTT.